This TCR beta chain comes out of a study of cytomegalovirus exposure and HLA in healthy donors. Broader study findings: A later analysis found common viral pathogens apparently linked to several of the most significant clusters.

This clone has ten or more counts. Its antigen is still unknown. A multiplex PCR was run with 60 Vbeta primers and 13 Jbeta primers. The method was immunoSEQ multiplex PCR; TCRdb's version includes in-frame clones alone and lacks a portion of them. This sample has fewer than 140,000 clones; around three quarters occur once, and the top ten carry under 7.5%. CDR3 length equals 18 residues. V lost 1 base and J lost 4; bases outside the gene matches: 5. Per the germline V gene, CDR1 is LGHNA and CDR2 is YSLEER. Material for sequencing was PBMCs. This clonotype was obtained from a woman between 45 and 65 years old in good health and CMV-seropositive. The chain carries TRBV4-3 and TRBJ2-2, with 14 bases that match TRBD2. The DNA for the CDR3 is TGCGCCAGCAGCCAAGGACTAGCGGGGGGGCCGGGCACCGGGGAGCTGTTTTTT. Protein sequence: CASSQGLAGGPGTGELFF.